This T cell receptor (beta chain) was captured in a study of blood T cell repertoires in COVID-19. The junction had 21 bases not matched to a gene; V was cut back by 1 base and J by 8 bases. Germline V gene lookup returns CDR1 SGHVS and CDR2 FQNEAQ. The CDR3 is 19 residues long. Sequenced by immunoSEQ multiplex PCR; TCRdb stores in-frame clones only, minus some. The table shows about 200,000 clones, with 70% to 80% occurring only once. Sequencing was performed on peripheral blood. The chain links TRBV7-8 to TRBJ1-2, with 8 bases matching TRBD1. The source is a woman between 35 and 50 years old with COVID-19, enrolled during active disease. The CDR3 reads CASSLGWGDRTAGEKGYTF. CDR3 bases: TGTGCCAGCAGCTTAGGGTGGGGGGACAGGACCGCCGGAGAGAAGGGCTACACCTTC. Variable domain in full (rest from reference TRBV7-8 and TRBJ1-2): GAGVSQSPRYKVAKRGQDVALRCDPISGHVSLFWYQQALGQGPEFLTYFQNEAQLDKSGLPSDRFFAERPEGSVSTLKIQRTQQEDSAVYLCASSLGWGDRTAGEKGYTFGSGTRLTVV.